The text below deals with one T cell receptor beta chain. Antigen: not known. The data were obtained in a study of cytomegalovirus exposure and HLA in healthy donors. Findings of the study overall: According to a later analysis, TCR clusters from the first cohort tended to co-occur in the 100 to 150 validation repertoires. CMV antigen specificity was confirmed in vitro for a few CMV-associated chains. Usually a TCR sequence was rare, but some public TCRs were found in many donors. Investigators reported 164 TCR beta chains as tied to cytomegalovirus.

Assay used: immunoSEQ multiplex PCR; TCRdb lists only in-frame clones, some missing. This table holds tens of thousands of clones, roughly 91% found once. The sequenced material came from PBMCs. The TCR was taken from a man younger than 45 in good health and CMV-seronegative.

The CDR3 loop reads CASSLTGTGSRGNQPQHF. In DNA, the CDR3 is TGTGCCAGCAGCTTAACCGGGACAGGGTCGAGGGGCAATCAGCCCCAGCATTTT. The chain links TRBV11-2 to TRBJ1-5; 9 bases fit TRBD1. This CDR3 is built from 18 residues. Germline V lookup: CDR1 SGHAT, CDR2 FQNNGV. V dropped 2 bases and J dropped 2; count of bases not matched to a gene: 10.